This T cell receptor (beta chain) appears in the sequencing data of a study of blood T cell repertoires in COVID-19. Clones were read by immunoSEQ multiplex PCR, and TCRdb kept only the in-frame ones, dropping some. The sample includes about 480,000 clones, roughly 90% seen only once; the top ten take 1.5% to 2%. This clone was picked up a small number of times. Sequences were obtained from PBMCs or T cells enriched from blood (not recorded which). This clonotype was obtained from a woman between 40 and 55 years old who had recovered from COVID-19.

The CDR3 nucleotides are TGTGCCAGCAGTTTGGGGGGACAGGTGACCTACGAGCAGTACTTC. This encodes CASSLGGQVTYEQYF. The chain employs TRBV7-6 and TRBJ2-7; 8 bases align to TRBD1. Per the germline V gene, CDR1 is SGHVS and CDR2 is FNYEAQ. The CDR3 has 15 amino acids. J lost 2 bases, V lost 6 bases, and 9 bases had no gene match. The full variable domain, with the rest looked up from reference TRBV7-6 and TRBJ2-7, is GAGVSQSPRYKVTKRGQDVALRCDPISGHVSLYWYRQALGQGPEFLTYFNYEAQQDKSGLPNDRFSAERPEGSISTLTIQRTEQRDSAMYRCASSLGGQVTYEQYFGPGTRLTVT.